This T cell receptor beta chain derives from a study of T cells in Graves' hyperthyroidism and ophthalmopathy. Looking at the study overall: Before any treatment, at initial diagnosis, peripheral blood was collected.

About this clonotype: Antigen: not known.

Study-level results: The model identified upcoming ophthalmopathy a median around 6 months ahead of onset. Ophthalmopathy was distinguished from stable hyperthyroidism by 13 V-J signatures.

CDR1 is SGHNT, CDR2 YYREEE, per germline (reference sequence). With V trimmed by 4 bases and J by 0 bases, 5 bases remained unmatched. The CDR3 sequence is 15 residues long. The PBMCs studied were ones that came from 10 ml fresh peripheral blood. The CDR3 regions of TCR beta were amplified from RNA transcripts. Carried out on the TCR CDR3, a first-round RT-PCR used the HTBI primer set. TCRdb reprocessed the multiplex PCR reads via MiXCR and lists one record per CDR3 protein. The table shows about 400,000 distinct CDR3 sequences, with about 14% occurring only once. The source material was blood. The clonotype comes from a man between 18 and 29 years old with Graves' ophthalmopathy. The rearrangement links TRBV5-4 to TRBJ2-7, with 9 positions matching TRBD2. In DNA form, the CDR3 reads TGTGCCAGCAGCACCCTAGCGGGAAGCTCCTACGAGCAGTACTTC. It specifies CASSTLAGSSYEQYF.